One and the same sample provided the 12 T cell receptor beta chains below, sequenced in a study of T-cell memory formation after mild COVID-19. TCRdb passed the 5' RACE reads through MiXCR, listing each CDR3 protein once. The sample contains 450,000 to 650,000 distinct CDR3 sequences, less than 25% of which appear only once. The sequenced sample consisted of PBMCs or a T cell subset sorted from them (not recorded which). All receptors come from an adult woman who had mild COVID-19 (a few samples of this study predate the infection). Cell type and time point are not known.

This clonotype was seen more than once but under ten times. CDR3 nucleotide sequence: TGTGCCAGCAGCTTATTGCGGGAGTACAATGAGCAGTTCTTC. Its protein product is CASSLLREYNEQFF. This sequence joins TRBV13 and TRBJ2-1; 7 bases agree with TRBD2. The CDR3 is made up of 14 amino acids. With 2 bases clipped from V and 4 bases from J, the junction kept 2 bases outside the gene matches. Germline V gene lookup returns CDR1 PRHDT and CDR2 FYEKMQ (reference sequence).

The chain joins TRBV3-1 to TRBJ2-6; TRBD2 agrees at 7 bases. V lost 4 bases and J lost 3; bases outside the gene matches: 3. Germline CDR1 LGHDT, CDR2 YNNKEL (reference sequence). The CDR3 contains 15 residues. CDR3 bases: TGTGCCAGCAGCCCGGGGAGGGTTGGGGCCAACGTCCTGACTTTC. Translation gives CASSPGRVGANVLTF.

The chain carries TRBV7-9 and TRBJ2-1, with 16 bases lining up with TRBD2. CDR3 length: 18 residues. J gave up 2 bases and V 5 bases, and 6 bases lay outside the gene matches. Germline loops: CDR1 SEHNR, CDR2 FQNEAQ (reference sequence). The CDR3 loop is CASSGTSGGASPYNEQFF. CDR3 bases: TGTGCCAGCAGCGGGACTAGCGGGGGGGCCTCACCCTACAATGAGCAGTTCTTC. The full variable domain, in which reference TRBV7-9 and TRBJ2-1 provide the parts outside the CDR3, is DTGVSQNPRHKITKRGQNVTFRCDPISEHNRLYWYRQTLGQGPEFLTYFQNEAQLEKSRLLSDRFSAERPKGSFSTLEIQRTEQGDSAMYLCASSGTSGGASPYNEQFFGPGTRLTVL.

This clonotype was counted a few times. The chain links TRBV29-1 to TRBJ2-1, with no clear D. The CDR3 runs to 11 residues. CDR1 and CDR2 from the germline V gene are SQVTM and ANQGSEA. V lost 4 bases, J lost 6 bases, and 7 bases lay in between. In nucleotides, the CDR3 is TGCAGCGTTGTTAGGTTCAATGAGCAGTTCTTC. Translated, it gives CSVVRFNEQFF.

The chain links TRBV2 to TRBJ2-1; 8 bases line up with TRBD1. V lost 7 bases and J lost 0; bases outside the gene matches: 5. This CDR3 has 15 amino acids. Germline CDR1 reads SNHLY; CDR2 reads FYNNEI. CDR3 amino acids: CASKTGASSYNEQFF. The CDR3 nucleotides read TGTGCCAGCAAGACAGGGGCCAGCTCCTACAATGAGCAGTTCTTC.

This chain uses TRBV29-1 with TRBJ2-7; 7 nucleotides align to TRBD1. J gave up 7 bases and V 4 bases, and 7 bases lay outside the gene matches. This CDR3 is 12 amino acids long. Germline V gene data show CDR1 as SQVTM and CDR2 as ANQGSEA. CDR3 sequence (DNA): TGCAGCGTTGGGACAGGCCGGCGGGAGCAGTACTTC. Translated: CSVGTGRREQYF.

V and J are TRBV9 and TRBJ2-3; D call uncertain. CDR1 and CDR2 (germline): SGDLS, YYNGEE. The CDR3 has 11 amino acids. The germline V and J ends were trimmed by 0 bases and 6 bases, with 2 bases remaining between them. As DNA, the CDR3 is TGTGCCAGCAGCGTAGAGGATACGCAGTATTTT. This gives the protein CASSVEDTQYF.

The V gene is TRBV29-1, the J gene TRBJ2-7, with a tentative D call TRBD2 (6 bases). Between the trimmed V and J ends, which lost 6 bases and 0 bases, there was a span of 12 bases. The CDR3 length is 13 residues. The V gene's germline CDR1 is SQVTM and CDR2 ANQGSEA. The CDR3 spells CSVQYGSSYEQYF. CDR3 DNA sequence: TGCAGCGTACAATACGGGAGCTCCTACGAGCAGTACTTC.

The rearrangement uses TRBV5-1 and TRBJ1-1; maybe TRBD1 (5 bases). Germline CDR1 SGHRS, CDR2 YFSETQ. V lost 4 bases to trimming and J lost 2 bases, with 18 bases between them. The CDR3 is 16 amino acids. CDR3 protein: CASSAGTLEGNTEAFF. In DNA form, the CDR3 reads TGCGCCAGCAGCGCCGGGACCCTCGAGGGCAACACTGAAGCTTTCTTT.

The rearrangement joins TRBV19 to TRBJ2-2; 11 bases are a match to TRBD1. V was pared by 10 bases and J by 5 bases, with 6 bases of the junction left unmatched. Germline values: CDR1 LNHDA, CDR2 SQIVND (reference sequence). This CDR3 has 14 amino acids. CDR3 sequence (DNA): TGTGCCACGGACAGGGGGCAGTTAACCGGGGAGCTGTTTTTT. The encoded protein is CATDRGQLTGELFF.

This clonotype was observed a few times. The chain uses TRBV5-1 and TRBJ2-5; D is undetermined. Germline V gene sequence: CDR1 SGHRS, CDR2 YFSETQ. The CDR3 has 14 amino acids. V gave up 0 bases and J gave up 2 bases, with 8 bases separating them. CDR3 sequence reads: CASSLEDGQETQYF. In DNA, the CDR3 is TGCGCCAGCAGCTTGGAGGACGGACAAGAGACCCAGTACTTC.

This clonotype was seen only a few times. J is TRBJ1-2 and V is TRBV29-1, with D possibly matching TRBD1 (5 bases). Germline lookup yields CDR1 SQVTM and CDR2 ANQGSEA. This CDR3 contains 11 residues. Trimming pared 8 bases from V and 6 bases from J, leaving 13 bases between. The CDR3 coding sequence is TGCAGCTCCCGGGGGGGAGATGGCTACACCTTC. Encoded protein: CSSRGGDGYTF.